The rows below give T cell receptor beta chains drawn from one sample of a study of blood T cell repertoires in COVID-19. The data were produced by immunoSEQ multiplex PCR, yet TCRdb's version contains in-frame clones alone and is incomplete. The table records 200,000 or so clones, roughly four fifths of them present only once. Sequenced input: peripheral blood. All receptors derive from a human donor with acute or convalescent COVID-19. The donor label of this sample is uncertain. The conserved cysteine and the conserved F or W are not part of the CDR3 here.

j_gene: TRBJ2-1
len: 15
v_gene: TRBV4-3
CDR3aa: ASSQGTSGSSYNEQF

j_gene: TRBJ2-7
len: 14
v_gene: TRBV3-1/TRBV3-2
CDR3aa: ASSLGTGGGADEQY

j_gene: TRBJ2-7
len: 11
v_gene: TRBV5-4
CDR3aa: ASSLVGTYEQY

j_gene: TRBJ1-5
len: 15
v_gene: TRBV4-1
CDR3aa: ASSQDLGSYSNQPQH

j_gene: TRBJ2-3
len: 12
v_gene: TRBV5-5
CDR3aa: ASSWTASTDTQY

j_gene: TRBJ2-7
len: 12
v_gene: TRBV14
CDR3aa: ASSLSGSRGEQY

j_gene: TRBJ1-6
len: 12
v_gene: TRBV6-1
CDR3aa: ASSDGRGRSPLH

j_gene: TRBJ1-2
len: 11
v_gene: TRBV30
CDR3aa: AWRGGQVYGYT

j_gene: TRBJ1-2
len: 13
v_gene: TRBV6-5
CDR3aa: ASSPGWGGPNGYT

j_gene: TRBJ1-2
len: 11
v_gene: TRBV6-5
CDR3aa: ASWDSRSYGYT

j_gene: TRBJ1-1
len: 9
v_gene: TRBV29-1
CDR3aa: SVARGTEAF

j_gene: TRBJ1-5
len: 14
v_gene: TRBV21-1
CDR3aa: ASSGEGQMGDQPQH

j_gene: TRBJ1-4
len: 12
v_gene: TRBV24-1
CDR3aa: ATGTGGSDEKLF

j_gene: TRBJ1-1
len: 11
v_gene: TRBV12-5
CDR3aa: ASSEQGNTEAF

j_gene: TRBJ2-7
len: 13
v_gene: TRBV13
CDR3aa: ASSFSTGGADEQY

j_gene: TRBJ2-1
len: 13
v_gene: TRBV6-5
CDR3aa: ASKPRDRVNNEQF

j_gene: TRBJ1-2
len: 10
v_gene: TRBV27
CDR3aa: ASIPGGGGYT

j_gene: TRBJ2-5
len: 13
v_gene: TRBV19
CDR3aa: ASSIRAQGLETQY

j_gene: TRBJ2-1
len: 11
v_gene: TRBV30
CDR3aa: AREAGSYNEQF

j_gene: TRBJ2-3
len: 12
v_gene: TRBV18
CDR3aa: ASSPFLSTDTQY

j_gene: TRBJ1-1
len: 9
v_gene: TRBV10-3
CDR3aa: AIRDSTEAF

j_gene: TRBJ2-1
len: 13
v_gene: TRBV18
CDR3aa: ASSPGLAGYNEQF

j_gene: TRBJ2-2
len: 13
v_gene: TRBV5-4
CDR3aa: ASSSQGSNTGELF

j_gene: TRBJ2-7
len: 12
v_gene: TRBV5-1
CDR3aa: ASRGQGGTYEQY

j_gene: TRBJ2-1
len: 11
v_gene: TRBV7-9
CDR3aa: ASSLTAYNEQF

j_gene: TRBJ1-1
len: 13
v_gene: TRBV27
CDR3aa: ASRSGQGQNTEAF

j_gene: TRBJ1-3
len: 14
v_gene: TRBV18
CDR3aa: ASSSTGQGYGNTIY

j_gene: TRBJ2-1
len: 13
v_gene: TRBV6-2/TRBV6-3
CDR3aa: ASSYPPRGYNEQF

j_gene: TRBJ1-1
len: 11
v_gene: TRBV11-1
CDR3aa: ASSSDIRTEAF

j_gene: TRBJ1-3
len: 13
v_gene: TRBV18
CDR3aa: ASSPIGDSGNTIY

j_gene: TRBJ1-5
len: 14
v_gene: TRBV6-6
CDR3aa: ASSIRGTYSNQPQH

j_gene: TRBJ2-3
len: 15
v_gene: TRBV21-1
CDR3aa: ASSKCYRDRVSDTQY

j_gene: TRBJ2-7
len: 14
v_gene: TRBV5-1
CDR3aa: ASSLAGGGGADEQY

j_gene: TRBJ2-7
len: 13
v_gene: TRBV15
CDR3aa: ATSGSLAGDYEQY

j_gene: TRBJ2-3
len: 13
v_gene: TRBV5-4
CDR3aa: ASSWGTGGADTQY

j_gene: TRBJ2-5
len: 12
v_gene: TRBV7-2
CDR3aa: ASSLSGGQETQY

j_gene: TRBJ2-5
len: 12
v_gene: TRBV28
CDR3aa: ASISSGRGETQY

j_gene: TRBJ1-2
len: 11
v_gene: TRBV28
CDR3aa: ASSLQGPYGYT

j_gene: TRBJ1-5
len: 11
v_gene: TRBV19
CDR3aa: ASTDRIRRPQH

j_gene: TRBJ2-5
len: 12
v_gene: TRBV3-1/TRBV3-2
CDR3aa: ASSQAGGGETQY

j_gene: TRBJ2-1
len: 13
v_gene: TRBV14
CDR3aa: ASSQGSGPYNEQF

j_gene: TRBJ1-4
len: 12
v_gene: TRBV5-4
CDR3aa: ASSRDRHSEKLF

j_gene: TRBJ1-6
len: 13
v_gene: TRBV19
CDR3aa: ASSIDQIPNSPLH

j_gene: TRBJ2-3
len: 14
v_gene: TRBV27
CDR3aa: ASSPRDRVRTDTQY

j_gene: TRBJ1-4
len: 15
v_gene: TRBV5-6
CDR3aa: ASSKKRTGAANEKLF

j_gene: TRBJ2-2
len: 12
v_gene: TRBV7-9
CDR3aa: ASSPSGSHGELF

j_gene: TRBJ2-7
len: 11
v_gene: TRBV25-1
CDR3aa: ASSDMYTYEQY

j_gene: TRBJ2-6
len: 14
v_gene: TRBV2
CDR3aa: ASSVLAGAGANVLT

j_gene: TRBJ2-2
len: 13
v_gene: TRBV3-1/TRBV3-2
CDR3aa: ASSQAGFFTGELF

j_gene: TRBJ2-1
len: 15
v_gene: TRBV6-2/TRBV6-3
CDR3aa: ASSYSLRAGTYNEQF

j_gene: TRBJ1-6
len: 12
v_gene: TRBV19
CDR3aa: ASRPGQGGSPLH

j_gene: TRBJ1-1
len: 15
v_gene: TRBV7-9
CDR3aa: ASSLGTAQLGRTEAF

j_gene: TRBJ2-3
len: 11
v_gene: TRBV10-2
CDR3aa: ASRTASTDTQY

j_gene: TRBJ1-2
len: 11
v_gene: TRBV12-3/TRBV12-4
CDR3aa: ASSPGTEGGYT

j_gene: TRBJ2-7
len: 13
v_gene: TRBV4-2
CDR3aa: ASSQDPGLAYEQY

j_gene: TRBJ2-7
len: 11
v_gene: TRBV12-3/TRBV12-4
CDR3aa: ASSLRQGVEQY

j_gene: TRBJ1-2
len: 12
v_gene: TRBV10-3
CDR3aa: ATLFPDRGYGYT